The sample holds a few counts of the clone carrying this TCR beta chain. No antigen is known for it. A much larger clone sits a single nucleotide away, making a read error possible. This sample was included in a study of blood T cells in healthy people across ages. Study results and caveats: As naive T cell percentage varied, TCR beta diversity correlated strongly with it.

Germline-derived CDR1 and CDR2 are DFQATT and SNEGSKA (reference sequence). This CDR3 spans 14 amino acids. A second roughly 6 to 11 cycle PCR used barcoded and J-beta primers. The authors tagged each cDNA molecule using a template-switch adaptor with 12 random nucleotides. Each sample yielded at least 3 million CDR3-containing paired-end reads. Each CDR3 protein gets one entry after TCRdb re-called the 5' RACE reads with MiXCR. The sample consists of some 750,000 distinct CDR3 sequences, about a fifth of them appearing once. Per-sample yields of isolated PBMCs were at least 6 million. The rearrangement links TRBV20-1 to TRBJ1-2; maybe TRBD1 (5 bases). The origin of this receptor is a man between 70 and 80 years old in good health. The sample comprised blood. The CDR3 reads CSARPPGGSFGHTF. The CDR3 nucleotides read TGCAGTGCTAGACCGCCGGGGGGAAGTTTTGGCCACACCTTC.